Listed here is a single T cell receptor beta chain. This clone showed up just a few times. No cognate antigen has been identified for it. No qualities accompany the bases; no much larger clone lies one base away. TCRbeta CDR3 regions were amplified from genomic DNA by means of the immunoSEQ Assay, a bias-controlled multiplex PCR. The study's own analysis went as follows. The number of nucleated cells in each sample was estimated from the amplification of reference gene primers within the assay. To quantify the absolute abundance of each unique TCRbeta CDR3 rearrangement, sequence reads were collapsed and filtered. Productive Simpson clonality was computed per sample as the square root of Simpson's diversity index over productive rearrangements. In TCRdb, the immuneACCESS table is reduced to in-frame sequences with V and J assigned. These tables do not hold every clone; where another copy was compared, an unresolved V gene accounts for under half, and the others remain unexplained. V, J and clone size are those of that table, while D and trimming were read from the DNA. The sample has about 310,000 clones on record, about 91% of them singletons. Of the sample, about 9.8% is held by the ten largest clones.

This specimen belongs to a study of blood T cell repertoires in COVID-19 (dated by TCRdb to 2018 to 2021). Background on the whole study: Collaborator samples came from the United States, Italy and Spain and covered acute and convalescent phases of COVID-19. The prospective study material was composed of cDNA or gDNA derived from T cells, B-cell-depleted T cells, or PBMCs. Subjects who had been exposed to COVID-19, were actively infected with it, or had recovered from it provided the deeply sampled blood TCRbeta repertoires that made up the dataset. The repertoires were made available in a free public database intended to serve as a resource for research on the immune response to SARS-CoV-2. The samples were drawn from two sources: the first 160 participants of the ongoing ImmuneRACE study, and 1,254 subjects contributed by 6 global collaborators. A de-identified subject ID, COVID-19 status, age in years and sex were almost always included in the sample metadata. Where available, HLA class I and class II types were taken from metadata supplied by the sample provider and were not determined by assay-based typing. Points the paper makes about the study in general: The quantity of clinical and demographic metadata differed by source and by participant and was supplied without curation.

Participants in the prospective study were aged roughly 18 to 100 years, lived in more than 20 United States geographic areas, and enrolled through a virtual design. In the prospective study, cohorts were assigned on the basis of participant-reported clinical history obtained from a screening survey and a study questionnaire. ImmuneRACE Cohort 3 recovered participants were defined by two consecutive negative NP/OP PCR tests, healthcare professional clearance, or symptom resolution. Mobile phlebotomists in the prospective study collected whole blood, serum and a nasopharyngeal or oropharyngeal swab from every participant. Over a roughly 2-month period, participants in the prospective study had the option of providing additional blood draws and questionnaires. Before DNA extraction, blood samples from the prospective study were shipped at room temperature or frozen. Looking up the germline V gene yields CDR1 KGHSH and CDR2 LQKENI. V and J are truncated by 5 bases and 4 bases respectively, leaving an intervening sequence of 14 bases. Its CDR3 holds 15 amino acids, cysteine through phenylalanine. Here the CDR3 DNA is all that survives: 45 bases in frame from base 1.

The receptor chain draws on TRBV18 and TRBJ1-4; the D segment cannot be called with confidence. What was sequenced was PBMCs or T cells enriched from blood (not recorded which). The clonotype was recovered from a woman in her late teens or twenties who had recovered from COVID-19. The nucleotides are TGTGCCAGCTCAGCAAACCGGGATTTTAATGAAAAACTGTTTTTT. Protein translation: CASSANRDFNEKLFF.